The rows below give T cell receptor beta chains drawn from one sample of a study of shared clonotypes between healthy human individuals. Sequencing used immunoSEQ multiplex PCR; TCRdb keeps in-frame clones, though not all of them. The sample carries some 660,000 clones, 73% recorded once. The sample consisted of memory CD4+ T cells sorted from blood. The receptor set was obtained from a woman aged 25 to 39 in good health. CDR3s include the opening cysteine and the closing phenylalanine or tryptophan. A D gene is named only where the DNA matches it firmly. Clone size is stated in some rows and not others, as once, few, many or a class when expanded.

clone_size,v_call,d_call,j_call,cdr3_aa,cdr3_nt
NA,TRBV7-8,NA,TRBJ1-5,CASSAGGWGANQPQHF,TGTGCCAGCAGCGCAGGCGGGTGGGGGGCTAATCAGCCCCAGCATTTT
few,TRBV6-1,NA,TRBJ1-1,CASSESEEGGTEAFF,TGTGCCAGCAGTGAATCGGAGGAGGGCGGTACTGAAGCTTTCTTT
NA,TRBV27,NA,TRBJ1-5,CASESQSNQPQHF,TGTGCCAGCGAATCTCAATCCAATCAGCCCCAGCATTTT
many,TRBV10-3,TRBD2,TRBJ2-7,CAISDPFRGGRRYEQYF,TGTGCCATCAGTGACCCCTTTCGGGGGGGGCGAAGATACGAGCAGTACTTC
once,TRBV27,TRBD1,TRBJ1-5,CASGGQGRNQPQHF,TGTGCCAGCGGAGGACAGGGTCGGAATCAGCCCCAGCATTTT
NA,TRBV28,NA,TRBJ2-3,CASTSRVQLSTDTQYF,TGTGCCAGCACCAGCCGGGTGCAGCTTAGCACAGATACGCAGTATTTT
few,TRBV6-6,NA,TRBJ1-2,CASKKRDGVRGYTF,TGTGCCAGCAAAAAGCGGGACGGCGTGAGGGGCTACACCTTC
NA,TRBV28,NA,TRBJ1-1,CASSLGRKAFF,TGTGCCAGCAGTTTAGGGAGGAAAGCTTTCTTT
few,TRBV19,NA,TRBJ2-2,CASKAGTATGELFF,TGTGCCAGTAAGGCGGGGACAGCTACCGGGGAGCTGTTTTTT
few,TRBV15,NA,TRBJ1-1,CATRGSANTEAFF,TGTGCCACCAGGGGTTCGGCGAACACTGAAGCTTTCTTT
NA,TRBV4-2,TRBD2,TRBJ2-2,CASSQDRRTSGRVSGELFF,TGTGCCAGCAGCCAAGATAGGAGGACTAGCGGGAGAGTTAGTGGGGAGCTGTTTTTT
NA,TRBV6-1,NA,TRBJ1-1,CASSDRQVKGEAFF,TGTGCCAGCAGTGACCGACAGGTAAAGGGTGAAGCTTTCTTT
NA,TRBV7-8,NA,TRBJ2-1,CASRYLRGASNEQFF,TGTGCCAGCAGATACCTCAGGGGCGCCTCCAATGAGCAGTTCTTC
NA,TRBV5-4,NA,TRBJ2-5,CASSYPLRGETQYF,TGTGCCAGCAGCTACCCGTTGAGGGGAGAGACCCAGTACTTC
NA,TRBV19,TRBD2,TRBJ2-5,CASSIVAGNQETQYF,TGTGCCAGTAGTATAGTAGCGGGCAACCAAGAGACCCAGTACTTC
once,TRBV6-1,NA,TRBJ1-1,CASTKGLNTEAFF,TGTGCCAGCACGAAGGGGCTGAACACTGAAGCTTTCTTT
NA,TRBV28,NA,TRBJ2-1,CASRPGTGRDEQFF,TGTGCCAGCAGACCCGGGACTGGAAGGGATGAGCAGTTCTTC
many,TRBV10-3,NA,TRBJ1-4,CAISDGTSAGEKLFF,TGTGCCATCAGTGACGGGACCTCGGCGGGGGAAAAACTGTTTTTT
NA,TRBV5-5,TRBD2,TRBJ2-5,CASSTSIAGGKETQYF,TGTGCCAGCAGCACCTCGATAGCGGGAGGGAAAGAGACCCAGTACTTC
NA,TRBV9,NA,TRBJ1-2,CASSVIGVAGYTF,TGTGCCAGCAGCGTTATAGGGGTTGCTGGCTACACCTTC
NA,TRBV5-4,NA,TRBJ2-3,CASSLEASLDADTQYF,TGTGCCAGCAGCTTGGAAGCCTCACTTGACGCAGATACGCAGTATTTT
NA,TRBV28,TRBD2,TRBJ2-7,CASSPTSGGAYEQYF,TGTGCCAGCAGTCCTACTAGCGGGGGAGCCTACGAGCAGTACTTC
NA,TRBV6-1,NA,TRBJ2-4,CASSVLLWSEKNIQYF,TGTGCCAGCAGTGTCCTCCTCTGGAGCGAAAAAAACATTCAGTACTTC
few,TRBV28,NA,TRBJ1-2,CASSLNYGYTF,TGTGCCAGCAGCCTCAACTATGGCTACACCTTC
NA,TRBV7-9,NA,TRBJ2-1,CASSRGEVYNEQFF,TGTGCCAGCTCCCGGGGAGAAGTCTACAATGAGCAGTTCTTC
NA,TRBV28,TRBD1,TRBJ1-1,CASSILQGAWREAFF,TGTGCCAGCAGCATTCTCCAGGGGGCTTGGCGCGAAGCTTTCTTT